A selection of T cell receptor beta chains follows, all from one sample in a study of CD8 T cells in Susac syndrome. TCRdb called the immunoSEQ multiplex PCR reads again in MiXCR, with one record for every CDR3 protein. This table holds 100,000 to 150,000 distinct CDR3 sequences, roughly 80% found once. What was sequenced was CD8+ T cells from PBMCs. These receptors all come from a human donor with multiple sclerosis. Both conserved end residues are part of each CDR3. The order of the fields is clone size, D gene, J gene, V gene, CDR3 DNA, CDR3 protein. The D gene is left open where the match is weak. Clone size is given for some rows only: seen once, a few or many times, or a class if the clone is expanded.

-,-,TRBJ1-2,TRBV19,TGTGCCAGTAGCACAGAATTTTTCTCTGGCTACACCTTC,CASSTEFFSGYTF
-,-,TRBJ1-5,TRBV7-9,TGTGCCAGCAGCTTATGGGACCGACCTTGGCCCCAGCATTTT,CASSLWDRPWPQHF
-,TRBD2,TRBJ2-3,TRBV12-3/TRBV12-4,TGTGCCAGCAGCCAGACTAGCGGGAGTGTCCCAGATACGCAGTATTTT,CASSQTSGSVPDTQYF
-,-,TRBJ1-1,TRBV19,TGTGCCAGTAGTGGCCGGGGGGATCCTGAAGCTTTCTTT,CASSGRGDPEAFF
-,-,TRBJ2-1,TRBV7-9,TGTGCCAGCAGCCCTAAGCAGGACAATGAGCAGTTCTTC,CASSPKQDNEQFF
-,-,TRBJ2-1,TRBV7-2,TGTGCCAGCAGGCCAGTCGGTGAGCAGTTCTTC,CASRPVGEQFF
-,-,TRBJ2-1,TRBV19,TGTGCCAGTAGTATTGGGTGGGGCGGGGAGCAGTTCTTC,CASSIGWGGEQFF
-,-,TRBJ2-1,TRBV7-2,TGTGCCAGCAGCTTAAGCGATTTTGCGCGGGAGCAGTTCTTC,CASSLSDFAREQFF
few,-,TRBJ1-1,TRBV25-1,TGTGCCAGCAGTGAAGCTGGGGCTTACACTGAAGCTTTCTTT,CASSEAGAYTEAFF
-,-,TRBJ1-2,TRBV12-3/TRBV12-4,TGTGCCAGCAGTTGGGACACACTCTATGGCTACACCTTC,CASSWDTLYGYTF
-,-,TRBJ1-2,TRBV7-9,TGTGCCAGCTTTGTGGTCATATATGGCTACACCTTC,CASFVVIYGYTF
-,-,TRBJ2-2,TRBV27,TGTGCCAGCAGTCAATCACAGGGACGAGTGCTGTTTTTT,CASSQSQGRVLFF
-,TRBD1,TRBJ1-1,TRBV27,TGTGCCAGCAGTACCTCGACAGGGGGGTCTGAAGCTTTCTTT,CASSTSTGGSEAFF
-,-,TRBJ1-4,TRBV15,TGTGCCACCAGCAGCTACCCAGGGGCGGATGAAAAACTGTTTTTT,CATSSYPGADEKLFF
-,-,TRBJ1-1,TRBV7-6,TGTGCCAGCAGCTTAAGGGGGGCCTCCTTCGGGACTGAAGCTTTCTTT,CASSLRGASFGTEAFF
-,-,TRBJ1-1,TRBV18,TGTGCCAGCTCAAGAGGGGACCCTGAAGCTTTCTTT,CASSRGDPEAFF
-,TRBD1,TRBJ2-1,TRBV19,TGTGCCAGTAGTATAGTGGGACAGCAAGCTGAGCAGTTCTTC,CASSIVGQQAEQFF
-,-,TRBJ2-3,TRBV4-1,TGCGCCAGCAGCCAAGGTTCCGGGGACCCGCAGTATTTT,CASSQGSGDPQYF
once,-,TRBJ1-2,TRBV29-1,TGCAGCGTCTGGGTTCACGGGGTAGATGGCTACACCTTC,CSVWVHGVDGYTF
-,-,TRBJ2-4,TRBV7-9,TGTGCCGGCGAGGGGTCGGACACTTCGTTAGCCAAAAACATTCAGTACTTC,CAGEGSDTSLAKNIQYF
-,-,TRBJ1-3,TRBV19,TGTGCCAGTAGTATATTGGGGTCTGGAAACACCATATATTTT,CASSILGSGNTIYF
-,TRBD2,TRBJ2-1,TRBV10-3,TGTGCCATCAGTAATAGCGGGGGGGGTAATGAGCAGTTCTTC,CAISNSGGGNEQFF
-,TRBD2,TRBJ2-3,TRBV3-1,TGTGCCAGCAGCCGAGGGACTAGCGGGAGTCCTAGCACAGATACGCAGTATTTT,CASSRGTSGSPSTDTQYF
few,-,TRBJ1-6,TRBV27,TGTGCCAGCAGTTATGGGGGAGATAATTCACCCCTCCACTTT,CASSYGGDNSPLHF
once,TRBD2,TRBJ2-3,TRBV20-1,TGCAGTGCTTACCGACTAGCCGTCGTGGATACGCAGTATTTT,CSAYRLAVVDTQYF
few,-,TRBJ2-2,TRBV4-1,TGCGCCAGCAGCCAGCTCGCCGGGGAGCTGTTTTTT,CASSQLAGELFF
-,-,TRBJ2-1,TRBV12-3/TRBV12-4,TGTGCCACCACTCTCGCGGGAAACCAGTTCTTC,CATTLAGNQFF
-,-,TRBJ2-1,TRBV24-1,TGTGCCACCAGTCTGGAATCCTACAATGAGCAGTTCTTC,CATSLESYNEQFF
few,TRBD1,TRBJ1-2,TRBV5-1,TGCGCCAGCAGCGGCGACAGGGGACGTGGCTACACCTTC,CASSGDRGRGYTF
-,-,TRBJ2-1,TRBV6-5,TGTGCCAGCAGCTCAGGGGACACCACCTACAATGAGCAGTTCTTC,CASSSGDTTYNEQFF
-,TRBD2,TRBJ2-1,TRBV4-3,TGCGCCAGCAGCCAATTACTAGCGGGAGAACTTGGCAATGAGCAGTTCTTC,CASSQLLAGELGNEQFF
-,TRBD2,TRBJ2-7,TRBV5-1,TGCGCCAGCAGCTTAGGACTAGGCGTTTACGAGCAGTACTTC,CASSLGLGVYEQYF
few,-,TRBJ2-6,TRBV6-1,TGTGCCAGCGGAGGGTTCGGGGCCAACGTCCTGACTTTC,CASGGFGANVLTF
-,-,TRBJ2-7,TRBV7-9,TGTGCCAGCAGCCCGAGATTTGGGTCTTACGAGCAGTACTTC,CASSPRFGSYEQYF
-,-,TRBJ2-5,TRBV29-1,TGCAGCGTTGAGAGAGCGTTTAGTGGGAGTGTGGGAGAGACCCAGTACTTC,CSVERAFSGSVGETQYF
-,-,TRBJ2-2,TRBV19,TGTGCCAGTAGTATTCACCTCTCCCCCCGCACCGGGGAGCTGTTTTTT,CASSIHLSPRTGELFF
-,-,TRBJ2-5,TRBV7-9,TGTGCCAGCAGCCTGGTTACTTCGGGGCAATGGGAGACCCAGTACTTC,CASSLVTSGQWETQYF
-,TRBD1,TRBJ2-7,TRBV18,TGTGCCAGCTCACCTAACGGACAGGACTACGAGCAGTACTTC,CASSPNGQDYEQYF
-,TRBD1,TRBJ2-5,TRBV7-8,TGTGCCAGCAGCCATTGGACAGGGGGCGAGAGGGAGACCCAGTACTTC,CASSHWTGGERETQYF
-,-,TRBJ2-7,TRBV2,TGTGCCAGCAGTGAAGCCGACATGTACGAGCAGTACTTC,CASSEADMYEQYF
-,TRBD2,TRBJ2-1,TRBV7-2,TGTGCCAGCAGCTCAAAGCCAGCGGGGAGCTCCTACAATGAGCAGTTCTTC,CASSSKPAGSSYNEQFF